The 13 T cell receptor beta chains below come from one sample, sequenced in a study of CD8 T cells in Susac syndrome. Random hexamers were used to reverse transcribe about 0.5 to 1 ug of RNA. TCRdb used MiXCR to reprocess the immunoSEQ multiplex PCR reads, holding one entry per CDR3 protein. The profile shows about 150,000 distinct CDR3 sequences, approximately 96% of them singletons. The sequenced sample was CD8+ T cells from PBMCs. The receptors here all came from a human donor with multiple sclerosis.

This sequence joins TRBV9 and TRBJ2-3; 9 nucleotides line up with TRBD2. The CDR3 contains 14 residues. Germline CDR1 reads SGDLS; CDR2 reads YYNGEE. V shed 1 base, J shed 6 bases, and the junction held 3 bases outside the gene matches. CDR3 protein: CASSVSSGADTQYF. DNA of the CDR3: TGTGCCAGCAGCGTATCTAGCGGGGCCGATACGCAGTATTTT.

This sequence joins TRBV18 and TRBJ2-7; possible D gene TRBD1, 5 bases. Germline-derived CDR1 and CDR2 are KGHSH and LQKENI. This CDR3 spans 16 amino acids. The ends were cut back, 2 bases at V and 2 bases at J, with 16 bases in the middle. In nucleotides, the CDR3 is TGTGCCAGCTCACCAAGGCGGCAGGGTCTTCCCTACGAGCAGTACTTC. Translation gives CASSPRRQGLPYEQYF.

The CDR3 sequence: CASSVATSHEQYF. DNA for the CDR3: TGTGCCAGCAGCGTAGCTACCAGCCACGAGCAGTACTTC. The J gene is TRBJ2-7, the V gene TRBV9; D unclear. Germline CDR1 and CDR2: SGDLS and YYNGEE. Between the trimmed V and J ends, which lost 0 bases and 5 bases, there was a span of 9 bases. The length of the CDR3 is 13 residues. Full variable domain (outside the CDR3, taken from reference TRBV9 and TRBJ2-7): DSGVTQTPKHLITATGQRVTLRCSPRSGDLSVYWYQQSLDQGLQFLIQYYNGEERAKGNILERFSAQQFPDLHSELNLSSLELGDSALYFCASSVATSHEQYFGPGTRLTVT.

This clonotype was found once. The chain is built from TRBV12-3 or TRBV12-4 and TRBJ2-3, with D possibly matching TRBD2 (5 bases). The CDR3 sequence is 16 residues long. With 6 bases removed from V and 2 bases from J, the gap between germline ends came to 18 bases. The CDR3 region has the DNA TGTGCCAGCAGGCGGAGGAGCGGTACCCCCACAGATACGCAGTATTTT. This encodes CASRRRSGTPTDTQYF.

The chain uses TRBV6-6 and TRBJ2-7, with a possible D match to TRBD1 (6 bases). This CDR3 contains 13 residues. Germline CDR1 reads MNHNY; CDR2 reads SVGAGI (reference sequence). V was pared by 6 bases and J by 2 bases, with 11 bases between. The CDR3 is CASSSGTTYEQYF. The CDR3 bases are TGTGCCAGCAGCTCTGGGACAACCTACGAGCAGTACTTC.

The chain uses TRBV30 and TRBJ2-7; TRBD1 aligns across 7 bases. V shed 3 bases and J 0 bases; nucleotides not matched to a gene: 5. The CDR3 runs to 14 residues. Germline V gene sequence: CDR1 GTSNPN, CDR2 SVGIG (reference sequence). This CDR3 is CAWRFRGFSYEQYF. For the CDR3, the DNA is TGTGCCTGGAGGTTCAGGGGGTTCTCCTACGAGCAGTACTTC.

This chain joins TRBV13 and TRBJ2-1; 8 positions agree with TRBD2. This CDR3 is built from 12 residues. Per the germline V gene, CDR1 is PRHDT and CDR2 is FYEKMQ (reference sequence). The V segment lost 4 bases and the J segment 9 bases; nucleotides outside the gene matches: 2. The CDR3 protein is CASSYTSGEQFF. The CDR3 nucleotides read TGTGCCAGCAGCTACACTAGCGGTGAGCAGTTCTTC.

The chain combines TRBV5-6 with TRBJ1-2; TRBD1 might be the D (5 bases). Deletions cut 0 bases from V and 6 bases from J, with 6 bases between. The CDR3 contains 12 residues. Germline lookup yields CDR1 SGHDT and CDR2 YYEEEE. The CDR3 here is CASSLVGDGYTF. The CDR3 DNA reads TGTGCCAGCAGCTTGGTAGGGGATGGCTACACCTTC.

The chain combines TRBV9 with TRBJ1-1; a possible D gene is TRBD1 (5 bases). CDR1 is SGDLS, CDR2 YYNGEE, per germline. Trimming left V 4 bases short and J 4 bases short, with 17 bases between. The length of the CDR3 is 15 residues. The CDR3 region has the DNA TGTGCCAGCAGCCCCGGGGCAGGGCTAGGCACTGAAGCTTTCTTT. Residues: CASSPGAGLGTEAFF.

The rearrangement joins TRBV20-1 to TRBJ2-1; TRBD2 agrees at 7 bases. With 0 bases clipped from V and 1 base from J, the junction kept 12 bases outside the gene matches. From germline, CDR1 is DFQATT and CDR2 SNEGSKA (reference sequence). The CDR3 contains 18 residues. CDR3 nucleotides: TGCAGTGCTAGAGATCGGTCTAGCGGCGAACCTTCCTACAATGAGCAGTTCTTC. It translates to CSARDRSSGEPSYNEQFF.

The rearrangement links TRBV5-4 to TRBJ2-1, with a tentative D call TRBD2 (5 bases). The CDR3 runs to 15 residues. Germline CDR1 and CDR2: SGHNT and YYREEE (reference sequence). V was pared by 2 bases and J by 7 bases, with 16 bases between. CDR3 coding DNA: TGTGCCAGCAGCTTCCTCCGGGAAACTACAAATGAGCAGTTCTTC. This gives the protein CASSFLRETTNEQFF.

This rearrangement joins TRBV7-9 to TRBJ2-5; D perhaps matches TRBD2 (7 bases). Trimming shortened V by 5 bases and J by 1 base, and 23 bases separated the two germline ends. Germline V gives CDR1 SEHNR, CDR2 FQNEAQ (reference sequence). The CDR3 contains 18 residues. In DNA, the CDR3 is TGTGCCAGCAGCCCCCTAGGAAGTGGCGGGGGCCTCCAAGAGACCCAGTACTTC. It translates to CASSPLGSGGGLQETQYF.

The chain carries TRBV20-1 and TRBJ1-1; D is undetermined. Trimming shortened V by 2 bases and J by 1 base, and 5 bases separated the two germline ends. The CDR3 has 12 amino acids. Germline CDR1 DFQATT, CDR2 SNEGSKA (reference sequence). In nucleotides, the CDR3 is TGCAGTGCTAGAAAGGGGAACACTGAAGCTTTCTTT. This translates into CSARKGNTEAFF.